A single TCR beta chain is shown here with its context. Its antigen is currently unknown. The sample originates from a study of blood T cells in healthy people across ages. General study points: Unsorted PBMCs ruled out conclusive naive versus antigen-experienced comparison. Aged donors had fewer naive CD4+ cells and lower diversity than long-lived donors.

Together with a sample-barcoded 5' primer, a J-beta primer mix was included in a second PCR lasting about 7 to 11 cycles. Each cDNA molecule was tagged by a template-switch adaptor with 12 random nucleotides. TCRdb re-called the 5' RACE reads with MiXCR, one entry per CDR3 protein. The table has hundreds of thousands of distinct CDR3 sequences, under 70% seen once. J was trimmed by 0 bases and V by 1 base; bases with no gene match: 9. Germline V lookup: CDR1 SGHTA, CDR2 FQGNSA. The length of the CDR3 is 18 residues. This sequence joins TRBV7-2 and TRBJ2-7; 10 nucleotides align to TRBD2. The source is a man aged 55 to 70 in good health. Sample: blood. In nucleotides, the CDR3 is TGTGCCAGCAGCTTAGTTAGCGGGGGGACCTCTAGCTCCTACGAGCAGTACTTC. Translated, it gives CASSLVSGGTSSSYEQYF.